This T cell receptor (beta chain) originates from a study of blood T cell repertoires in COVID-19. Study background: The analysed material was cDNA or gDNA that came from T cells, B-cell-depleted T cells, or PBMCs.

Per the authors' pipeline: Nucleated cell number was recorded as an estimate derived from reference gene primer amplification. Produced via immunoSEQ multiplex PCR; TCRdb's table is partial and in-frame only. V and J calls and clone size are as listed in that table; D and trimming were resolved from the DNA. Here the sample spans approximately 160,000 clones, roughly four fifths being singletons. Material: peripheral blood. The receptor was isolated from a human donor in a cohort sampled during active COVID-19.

The CDR3 DNA follows: TGCAGCGTTGGGGCAGACCGCTCCTACGAGCAGTACTTC. This translates into CSVGADRSYEQYF. The chain joins TRBV29-1 to TRBJ2-7, with unresolved D. CDR1 is SQVTM, CDR2 ANQGSEA, per germline. CDR3 length equals 13 residues. Trimming took 4 bases from V and 0 from J, leaving 10 bases between them.